These 27 T cell receptor beta chains came from one sample sequenced in a study of blood T cells in healthy people across ages. PCR was performed a second time for 7 to 11 cycles using a sample-barcoded 5' primer and a J-beta primer mix. One entry per CDR3 protein, called by TCRdb with MiXCR from the 5' RACE reads. The sample consists of just over 800,000 distinct CDR3 sequences, approximately 67% of them appearing once. Sequenced sample: blood. These receptors all stem from a young man in good health.

The sample holds a few counts of this clonotype. The rearrangement links TRBV5-5 to TRBJ1-5, with TRBD1 as a possible D gene (5 bases). The germline CDR1 and CDR2 sequences are SGHKS and YYEKEE (reference sequence). CDR3 length: 15 residues. The ends were cut back, 0 bases at V and 3 bases at J, with 10 bases in the middle. The CDR3 DNA is TGTGCCAGCAGCTTGGGTGACAGCTACAATCAGCCCCAGCATTTT. This encodes CASSLGDSYNQPQHF.

V and J are TRBV20-1 and TRBJ2-3; 9 nucleotides align to TRBD1. Germline V gene lookup returns CDR1 DFQATT and CDR2 SNEGSKA (reference sequence). The CDR3 has 14 amino acids. Germline trimming cut 6 bases from V and 3 bases from J; bases unmatched to any gene: 7. The CDR3 protein is CSAVPGQGTDTQYF. CDR3 DNA sequence: TGCAGTGCCGTCCCGGGACAGGGAACAGATACGCAGTATTTT.

The chain employs TRBV30 and TRBJ1-2, with a tentative D call TRBD1 (5 bases). CDR1 and CDR2 from the germline V gene are GTSNPN and SVGIG (reference sequence). Trimming left V 4 bases short and J 0 bases short, with 12 bases between. The CDR3 contains 14 residues. This chain's CDR3 is CAWTGTGTNYGYTF. The CDR3 region has the DNA TGTGCCTGGACCGGGACGGGAACTAACTATGGCTACACCTTC.

This clonotype has a handful of counts. The chain recombines TRBV14 with TRBJ2-6; no definite D call. Trimming took 3 bases from V and 0 from J, leaving 3 bases between them. CDR1 is SGHDN, CDR2 FVKESK, per germline. This CDR3 comprises 14 residues. CDR3 residues: CASSQSSGANVLTF. In DNA form, the CDR3 reads TGTGCCAGCAGCCAGAGCTCTGGGGCCAACGTCCTGACTTTC.

The chain carries TRBV7-2 and TRBJ1-1; 7 positions match TRBD1. With V trimmed by 1 base and J by 3 bases, 5 bases remained unmatched. The CDR3 sequence is 15 residues long. Germline V gives CDR1 SGHTA, CDR2 FQGNSA. This CDR3 is CASSLGLQGYTEAFF. In DNA form, the CDR3 reads TGTGCCAGCAGCTTAGGCCTACAGGGGTACACTGAAGCTTTCTTT.

The chain combines TRBV12-5 with TRBJ2-4; D gene uncertain. Judging by the DNA end, TRBJ2-7 fits better; the J call may be wrong. Germline V gives CDR1 LGHNT, CDR2 FRNRAP. The CDR3 is 10 amino acids. The CDR3 DNA reads TGTGCTAGTGTCAGTTCCGAGCAGTACTTC. It codes for CASVSSEQYF.

The chain recombines TRBV7-2 with TRBJ1-5; weak D call: TRBD1 (5 bases). V was trimmed by 5 bases and J by 1 base, leaving 12 bases between them. Germline CDR1 SGHTA, CDR2 FQGNSA. The CDR3 runs to 15 residues. CDR3 in DNA: TGTGCCAGCAGCCCAACCGGGACCAGCAATCAGCCCCAGCATTTT. Its translation: CASSPTGTSNQPQHF.

CDR3 DNA: TGCGCCAGCAGCCCCGGGTACGGATACTACGAGCAGTACTTC. Translation: CASSPGYGYYEQYF. This chain connects TRBV4-1 to TRBJ2-7; the D is unclear. The CDR3 runs to 14 residues. V lost 4 bases and J 3 bases, leaving 13 bases between the germline ends. The germline V gene encodes CDR1 MGHRA and CDR2 YSYEKL.

The V gene is TRBV2, the J gene TRBJ2-7, with D perhaps TRBD1 (5 bases). The CDR3 is 17 residues long. V shed 4 bases and J shed 0 bases, with 19 bases lying between them. The V gene's germline CDR1 is SNHLY and CDR2 FYNNEI. DNA for the CDR3: TGTGCCAGCAGTGCGTACAGGCTTACTGTGGGCTCCTACGAGCAGTACTTC. Translating it yields CASSAYRLTVGSYEQYF.

The J gene is TRBJ1-2, the V gene TRBV6-1, with 10 bases fitting TRBD1. J gave up 7 bases and V 4 bases, and 3 bases lay outside the gene matches. The CDR3 spans 13 residues. The germline CDR1 and CDR2 sequences are MNHNS and SASEGT. The CDR3 sequence is CASSVRDRGGYTF. The CDR3 nucleotides read TGTGCCAGCAGTGTCCGGGACAGGGGTGGCTACACCTTC.

This chain connects TRBV20-1 to TRBJ2-7, with TRBD2 matching over 15 bases. Germline values: CDR1 DFQATT, CDR2 SNEGSKA (reference sequence). V was pared by 4 bases and J by 5 bases, with 6 bases of the junction left unmatched. The CDR3 sequence is 15 residues long. This chain's CDR3 is CSANQGTSGGNEQYF. In DNA, the CDR3 is TGCAGTGCTAATCAAGGGACTAGCGGGGGGAACGAGCAGTACTTC.

This clonotype came up many times. The J gene is TRBJ2-1, the V gene TRBV20-1; perhaps TRBD1 as D (5 bases). V shed 1 base and J shed 5 bases, with 18 bases lying between them. The CDR3 is 16 residues long. Germline lookup yields CDR1 DFQATT and CDR2 SNEGSKA (reference sequence). CDR3 amino acids: CSARGQRWEIDNEQFF. CDR3 nucleotides: TGCAGTGCTAGAGGACAGCGCTGGGAAATTGACAATGAGCAGTTCTTC.

The V call is TRBV6-5, the J call TRBJ2-7; D possibly corresponds to TRBD2 (7 bases). This CDR3 region has 16 residues. Trimming removed 0 bases at V and 1 base at J, with 13 bases between. Germline CDR1 is MNHEY and CDR2 is SVGAGI. The CDR3 sequence: CASSYSGGGRSYEQYF. The CDR3 nucleotides are TGTGCCAGCAGTTACTCGGGCGGGGGCCGATCCTACGAGCAGTACTTC.

The chain is built from TRBV5-1 and TRBJ2-1, with 11 nucleotides matching TRBD2. The CDR3 has 16 residues. The germline gives CDR1 SGHRS, CDR2 YFSETQ. The V gene end was trimmed by 4 bases and the J gene end by 6 bases; junction bases not matched to a gene: 9. The CDR3 sequence: CASSPMGLAAPNEQFF. The CDR3 coding sequence is TGCGCCAGCAGCCCCATGGGACTAGCGGCGCCCAATGAGCAGTTCTTC. Supplemented by reference TRBV5-1 and TRBJ2-1, the full variable domain reads KAGVTQTPRYLIKTRGQQVTLSCSPISGHRSVSWYQQTPGQGLQFLFEYFSETQRNKGNFPGRFSGRQFSNSRSEMNVSTLELGDSALYLCASSPMGLAAPNEQFFGPGTRLTVL.

This clonotype has just one count. The rearrangement joins TRBV20-1 to TRBJ2-7; D unclear. The germline gives CDR1 DFQATT, CDR2 SNEGSKA (reference sequence). There are 12 residues in the CDR3. V lost 3 bases, J lost 1 base, and 7 bases lay in between. The CDR3: CSARPKSYEQYF. CDR3 coding DNA: TGCAGTGCTAGGCCAAAATCCTACGAGCAGTACTTC.

The genes are TRBV11-2 and TRBJ2-1; possibly TRBD2 for D (6 bases). The CDR3 loop spans 16 amino acids. Germline lookup yields CDR1 SGHAT and CDR2 FQNNGV. The V end was cut by 3 bases, the J end by 7 bases, with 19 bases between. CDR3 sequence (DNA): TGTGCCAGCAGCTTCACGTTGGGACTCCTACAGAATGAGCAGTTCTTC. Encoded protein: CASSFTLGLLQNEQFF.

V usage is TRBV6-6 and J usage is TRBJ2-2; D is uncertain. Trimming cost V 2 bases and J 7 bases, with 2 bases left between them. CDR1 is MNHNY and CDR2 is SVGAGI in the germline V gene (reference sequence). The CDR3 sequence is 11 residues long. CDR3 sequence: CASSYRGELFF. The DNA of the CDR3 is TGTGCCAGCAGTTACCGCGGGGAGCTGTTTTTT.

The chain combines TRBV18 with TRBJ2-3; TRBD2 aligns across 13 bases. CDR1 and CDR2 from the germline V gene are KGHSH and LQKENI. The CDR3 length is 16 residues. Germline trimming cut 3 bases from V and 3 bases from J; bases unmatched to any gene: 3. The CDR3 bases are TGTGCCAGCTCACCCGGGACTAGCGGGGAGACAGATACGCAGTATTTT. This encodes CASSPGTSGETDTQYF.

The CDR3 sequence: CASSQDLSGGAEDTQYF. CDR3 nucleotide sequence: TGTGCCAGCAGCCAAGATCTCAGCGGGGGGGCGGAAGATACGCAGTATTTT. This chain connects TRBV3-1 to TRBJ2-3; TRBD2 matches at 10 bases. The CDR3 loop spans 17 amino acids. V lost 0 bases, J lost 5 bases, and 8 bases stayed unmatched. The germline V gene has CDR1 LGHDT and CDR2 YNNKEL (reference sequence).

This sequence joins TRBV20-1 and TRBJ2-4; D is possibly TRBD1 (6 bases). Germline loops: CDR1 DFQATT, CDR2 SNEGSKA (reference sequence). The CDR3 has 10 residues. The V end lost 2 bases, the J end lost 13 bases, and 9 bases lay between the germline ends. CDR3 protein: CSARKGEQYF. In DNA, the CDR3 is TGCAGTGCTAGAAAGGGGGAGCAGTACTTC.

Concerning this clonotype: One end of the junction does not line up with germline, which may come from a read error. V usage is TRBV15 and J usage is TRBJ2-5, with D possibly matching TRBD2 (5 bases). This CDR3 region has 15 residues. CDR1 is LNHNV and CDR2 is YYDKDF in the germline V gene (reference sequence). The CDR3 region is CATSRDRGVQEAQYF. CDR3 sequence (DNA): TGTGCCACCAGCAGAGATCGGGGAGTTCAAGAGGCCCAGTACTTC. Variable domain in full (rest from reference TRBV15 and TRBJ2-5): DAMVIQNPRYQVTQFGKPVTLSCSQTLNHNVMYWYQQKSSQAPKLLFHYYDKDFNNEADTPDNFQSRRPNTSFCFLDIRSPGLGDTAMYLCATSRDRGVQEAQYFGPGTRLLVL.

The chain joins TRBV4-2 to TRBJ2-3; 12 nucleotides match TRBD2. The CDR3 is 16 amino acids. The germline gives CDR1 LGHNA, CDR2 YNFKEQ. After removal of 4 bases from V and 2 bases from J, the junction contained 4 bases not matched to a gene. The CDR3 nucleotides read TGTGCCAGCAGCCTCGGACTAGCGGGGATCACAGATACGCAGTATTTT. Its protein is CASSLGLAGITDTQYF.

The chain carries TRBV6-1 and TRBJ2-5, with D hard to call. V gave up 6 bases and J gave up 2 bases, with 13 bases separating them. This CDR3 spans 14 amino acids. Germline V lookup: CDR1 MNHNS, CDR2 SASEGT. CDR3 in amino acids: CASSKAGDQETQYF. In nucleotides, the CDR3 is TGTGCCAGCAGCAAAGCTGGGGATCAAGAGACCCAGTACTTC.

V is TRBV6-1 and J is TRBJ2-1; 13 bases align to TRBD2. V dropped 3 bases and J dropped 7; count of bases not matched to a gene: 3. Germline assignment: CDR1 MNHNS and CDR2 SASEGT. The CDR3 contains 15 residues. CDR3: CASSDWTSGGNEQFF. CDR3 nucleotides: TGTGCCAGCAGTGATTGGACTAGCGGGGGTAATGAGCAGTTCTTC.

The rearrangement uses TRBV6-2 or TRBV6-3 and TRBJ2-1; a possible D gene is TRBD2 (6 bases). The CDR3 length is 14 residues. Trimming left V 7 bases short and J 5 bases short, with 15 bases between. The germline CDR1 and CDR2 sequences are MNHEY and SVGEGT. The CDR3 protein is CASIRYQRDNEQFF. The CDR3 bases are TGTGCCAGCATACGATACCAGCGGGACAATGAGCAGTTCTTC.

This chain links TRBV12-3 or TRBV12-4 with TRBJ2-3, with TRBD1 matching 10 bases. CDR3 length equals 16 residues. Unmatched junction bases numbered 7, after V lost 3 bases and J lost 4 bases. The CDR3 sequence: CASSLRGQGIADTQYF. DNA for the CDR3: TGTGCCAGCAGTTTGAGGGGACAGGGGATCGCAGATACGCAGTATTTT.

The chain joins TRBV6-5 to TRBJ2-7; D is uncertain. Germline V CDR1 and CDR2: MNHEY, SVGAGI. Trimming removed 5 bases from V and 3 bases from J, with 5 bases in between. The CDR3 contains 11 residues. CDR3 residues: CASSDHYEQYF. The CDR3 bases are TGTGCCAGCAGTGATCACTACGAGCAGTACTTC.